Following are 15 T cell receptor beta chains from one sample sequenced in a study of T cell repertoires in cytomegalovirus infection. These TCRs' antigens remain unknown. A single record per CDR3 protein comes from TCRdb applying MiXCR to the reads. The sample shows about 890,000 distinct CDR3 sequences, around 30% of them seen only once. The starting material was cultured CD8+ T cells from PBMCs, obtained from culture after CMV antigen stimulation. Receptor source: a human donor in good health (CMV status not recorded). Some clones in this sample may be carry-over from other donors' samples.

The genes are TRBV20-1 and TRBJ1-5; D is undetermined. V was shortened by 2 bases and J by 1 base, with 15 bases between the two germline ends. Germline V gene lookup returns CDR1 DFQATT and CDR2 SNEGSKA (reference sequence). The CDR3 loop spans 16 amino acids. The DNA of the CDR3 is TGCAGTGCTAGAACAACTCCCGGGGTAAGCAATCAGCCCCAGCATTTT. Amino acid sequence: CSARTTPGVSNQPQHF.

This clonotype has only a few counts. The CDR3 DNA reads as TGTGCCAGCAGTTATGGGGTGGCCGGGACGGTGCACACCGGGGAGCTGTTTTTT. Amino acid sequence: CASSYGVAGTVHTGELFF. The chain combines TRBV6-1 with TRBJ2-2; possibly TRBD1 or TRBD2 for D (5 bases each). There are 18 residues in the CDR3. The germline V and J ends were trimmed by 5 bases and 3 bases, with 22 bases remaining between them. The germline gives CDR1 MNHNS, CDR2 SASEGT.

The V call is TRBV14, the J call TRBJ2-4; TRBD1 agrees at 8 bases. J gave up 5 bases and V 4 bases, and 7 bases lay outside the gene matches. The CDR3 has 15 residues. Germline values: CDR1 SGHDN, CDR2 FVKESK. CDR3 nucleotide sequence: TGTGCCAGCAGCCGGAGGACAGGGCTACAAAACATTCAGTACTTC. As protein: CASSRRTGLQNIQYF.

The CDR3 sequence is CASSLSPSVSEQFF. DNA of the CDR3: TGTGCCAGCAGTTTATCACCTAGCGTCAGTGAGCAGTTCTTC. The chain joins TRBV12-3 or TRBV12-4 to TRBJ2-1, with a possible D match to TRBD2 (6 bases). CDR3 size: 14 residues. The V and J ends lost 2 bases and 9 bases respectively, with 14 bases between them.

This clonotype was seen ten or more times. The chain links TRBV7-8 to TRBJ1-2, with unresolved D. The length of the CDR3 is 12 residues. Per germline, CDR1 SGHVS and CDR2 FQNEAQ. V lost 5 bases, J lost 5 bases, and 9 bases lay in between. The CDR3 DNA reads as TGTGCCAGCAGCGCAAAACTTTATGGCTACACCTTC. This codes for CASSAKLYGYTF.

This clonotype was observed a handful of times. The genes are TRBV27 and TRBJ2-1; D is ambiguous. This CDR3 has 18 amino acids. Per germline, CDR1 MNHEY and CDR2 SMNVEV (reference sequence). V lost 2 bases and J 5 bases, leaving 22 bases between the germline ends. The CDR3 protein is CASSLRIFGNVGDNEQFF. In nucleotides, the CDR3 is TGTGCCAGCAGTTTAAGGATTTTTGGGAACGTGGGTGACAATGAGCAGTTCTTC.

The rearrangement joins TRBV19 to TRBJ2-7; D may be TRBD2 (7 bases). The germline V gene encodes CDR1 LNHDA and CDR2 SQIVND (reference sequence). Trimming shortened V by 5 bases and J by 5 bases, and 13 bases separated the two germline ends. There are 13 residues in the CDR3. CDR3 sequence: CASSPSGGHEQYV. The CDR3 DNA reads as TGTGCCAGTAGTCCCTCGGGGGGCCACGAGCAGTACGTC.

The J gene is TRBJ2-5, the V gene TRBV28; D ambiguous. The CDR3 contains 13 residues. In germline, CDR1 is MDHEN, CDR2 SYDVKM. Trimming removed 2 bases at V and 7 bases at J, with 11 bases between. The CDR3 DNA follows: TGTGCCAGCAGTTTACAGCTAGATAGGACCCAGTACTTC. Translated: CASSLQLDRTQYF.

This CDR3 reads CASNDGLGTGGASGELFF. CDR3 nucleotides: TGTGCCAGCAACGACGGGCTCGGGACAGGGGGCGCAAGCGGGGAGCTGTTTTTT. J is TRBJ2-2 and V is TRBV6-5; 12 bases are shared with TRBD1. CDR3 length equals 18 residues. Germline values: CDR1 MNHEY, CDR2 SVGAGI. V was clipped by 7 bases and J by 7 bases; unmatched bases: 16.

The V and J genes are TRBV5-8 and TRBJ1-2, with TRBD1 as a possible D gene (6 bases). The germline V and J ends were trimmed by 0 bases and 3 bases, with 18 bases remaining between them. Germline lookup yields CDR1 SGHTS and CDR2 YDEGEE. The CDR3 is 17 amino acids. The CDR3 reads CASSLGVVAGDYYGYTF. The DNA of the CDR3 is TGTGCCAGCAGCTTGGGGGTCGTGGCAGGGGATTACTATGGCTACACCTTC.

This clonotype was observed at least ten times. V is TRBV4-1 and J is TRBJ2-1, with D possibly matching TRBD2 (6 bases). Between the trimmed V and J ends, which lost 0 bases and 3 bases, there was a span of 12 bases. Germline V gene data show CDR1 as MGHRA and CDR2 as YSYEKL. This CDR3 region has 16 residues. The CDR3 region is CASSQDPAEGYNEQFF. In nucleotides, the CDR3 is TGCGCCAGCAGCCAAGACCCAGCGGAGGGCTACAATGAGCAGTTCTTC.

This clonotype was detected many times. The chain couples TRBV7-4 to TRBJ1-5, with D possibly being TRBD1 (5 bases). Germline lookup yields CDR1 SGHVT and CDR2 SQSDAQ. The CDR3 runs 14 residues. V lost 5 bases and J 2 bases, leaving 10 bases between the germline ends. CDR3 coding DNA: TGTGCCAGCAGCGAGGGGAGTGGCAATCAGCCCCAGCATTTT. Residues: CASSEGSGNQPQHF.

This clonotype was counted at least ten times. The rearrangement joins TRBV10-2 to TRBJ1-1; D remains unclear. CDR1 and CDR2 from the germline V gene are WSHSY and SAAADI. The ends were cut back, 7 bases at V and 0 bases at J, with 15 bases in the middle. This CDR3 region has 15 residues. The CDR3 DNA is TGCGCCAGCATTAGTGAGGAGGGCATGAACACTGAAGCTTTCTTT. Translated: CASISEEGMNTEAFF.

About this clonotype itself: Germline is not matched at one junction end, which may reflect a read error. The chain is built from TRBV10-3 and TRBJ2-5, with TRBD2 as a possible D gene (5 bases). Per the germline V gene, CDR1 is ENHRY and CDR2 is SYGVKD. The CDR3 runs 15 residues. The CDR3 nucleotides are TGTGCCATCAGCCGACACCTGGATAGCGAGGAGACCCGGTACTTC. Translated, it gives CAISRHLDSEETRYF.

The chain has TRBV6-6 and TRBJ1-1; possibly TRBD1 for D (5 bases). Germline lookup yields CDR1 MNHNY and CDR2 SVGAGI (reference sequence). The CDR3 totals 13 residues. V was pared by 3 bases and J by 8 bases, with 13 bases between. The CDR3 region has the DNA TGTGCCAGCAGTTATCAGGGTGAGGGGGAAGCTTTCTTT. Residues: CASSYQGEGEAFF.